The 4 T cell receptor beta chains reported below all come from one sample, sequenced in a study of early T cells in non-severe SARS-CoV-2 infection. TCRdb processed the 5' RACE reads anew with MiXCR; each CDR3 protein has one entry. The repertoire holds tens of thousands of distinct CDR3 sequences, roughly 6% seen once, with roughly 4.4% in the top ten. Source: whole blood, taken at baseline. These receptor sequences come from an adult who was a healthcare worker with PCR-confirmed SARS-CoV-2 infection or an uninfected control (not recorded which).

This clonotype was seen only a few times. This sequence joins TRBV27 and TRBJ2-5; D not certain. V was shortened by 4 bases and J by 0 bases, with 3 bases between the two germline ends. The CDR3 has 12 residues. Germline V CDR1 and CDR2: MNHEY, SMNVEV (reference sequence). The CDR3 spells CASSSDQETQYF. The CDR3 coding sequence is TGTGCCAGCAGTTCCGACCAAGAGACCCAGTACTTC.

This clonotype was found many times. The rearrangement uses TRBV12-3 or TRBV12-4 and TRBJ1-1; no clear D. CDR3 length equals 12 residues. Between the trimmed V and J ends, which lost 6 bases and 6 bases, there was a span of 11 bases. CDR3: CASSPDPPEAFF. CDR3 in DNA: TGTGCCAGCAGCCCGGACCCTCCTGAAGCTTTCTTT.

This clonotype was seen at least ten times. The rearrangement joins TRBV10-3 to TRBJ2-3; D is ambiguous. Trimming removed 2 bases from V and 4 bases from J, with 7 bases in between. CDR1 ENHRY and CDR2 SYGVKD come from the germline V gene. The CDR3 is 13 amino acids. The CDR3 protein is CAISEALPDTQYF. In nucleotides, the CDR3 is TGTGCCATCAGTGAGGCCTTGCCAGATACGCAGTATTTT.

This clonotype showed up many times. The chain couples TRBV19 to TRBJ1-5, with D possibly being TRBD1 (5 bases). Germline V CDR1 and CDR2: LNHDA, SQIVND (reference sequence). Trimming shortened V by 3 bases and J by 2 bases, and 5 bases separated the two germline ends. The CDR3 totals 13 residues. The CDR3 DNA sequence: TGTGCCAGTAGTATCAGGGGCAATCAGCCCCAGCATTTT. The encoded protein is CASSIRGNQPQHF.